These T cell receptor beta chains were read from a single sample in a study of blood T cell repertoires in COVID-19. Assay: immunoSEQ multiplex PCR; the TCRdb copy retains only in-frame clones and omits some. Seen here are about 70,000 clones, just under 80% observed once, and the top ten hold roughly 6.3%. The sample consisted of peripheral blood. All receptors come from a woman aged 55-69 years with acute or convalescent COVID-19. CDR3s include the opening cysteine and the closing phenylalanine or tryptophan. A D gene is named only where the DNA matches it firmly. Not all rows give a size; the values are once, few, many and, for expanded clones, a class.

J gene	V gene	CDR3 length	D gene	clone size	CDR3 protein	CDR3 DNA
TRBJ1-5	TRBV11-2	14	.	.	CASSLERVGQPQHF	TGTGCCAGCAGCTTAGAGAGGGTGGGACAGCCCCAGCATTTT
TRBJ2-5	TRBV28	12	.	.	CASSLLGATQYF	TGTGCCAGCAGTTTACTAGGGGCGACCCAGTACTTC
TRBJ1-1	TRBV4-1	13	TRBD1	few	CASSPLETGRTFF	TGCGCCAGCAGCCCTCTTGAGACAGGGCGGACTTTCTTT
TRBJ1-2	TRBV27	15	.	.	CASSPVGRARGGYTF	TGTGCCAGCAGTCCAGTCGGGAGGGCCCGCGGGGGCTACACCTTC
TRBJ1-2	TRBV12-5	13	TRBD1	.	CAHQGDTGYGYTF	TGTGCTCACCAGGGGGACACTGGCTATGGCTACACCTTC
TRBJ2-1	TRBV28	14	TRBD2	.	CASSVLAGVPEQFF	TGTGCCAGCAGTGTACTAGCGGGGGTTCCCGAGCAGTTCTTC
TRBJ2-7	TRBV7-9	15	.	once	CASSLGQGEVYEQYF	TGTGCCAGCAGCTTAGGGCAGGGGGAGGTCTACGAGCAGTACTTC
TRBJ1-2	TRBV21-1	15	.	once	CASSKAPPGNYGYTF	TGTGCCAGCAGCAAAGCCCCTCCAGGGAACTATGGCTACACCTTC
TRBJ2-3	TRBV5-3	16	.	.	CARSLELRGSTDTQYF	TGTGCCAGAAGCTTGGAATTACGGGGGAGCACAGATACGCAGTATTTT
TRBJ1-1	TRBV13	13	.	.	CASSLVLFPEAFF	TGTGCCAGCAGCTTAGTTCTTTTCCCGGAAGCTTTCTTT
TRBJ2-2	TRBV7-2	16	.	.	CASSFPGQINTGELFF	TGTGCCAGCAGCTTTCCCGGACAGATAAACACCGGGGAGCTGTTTTTT
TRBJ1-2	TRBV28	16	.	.	CASSSVPGLVSGGYTF	TGTGCCAGCAGTTCGGTACCGGGACTCGTGTCCGGGGGCTACACCTTC
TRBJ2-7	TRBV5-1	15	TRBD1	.	CASSLEARGTYEQYF	TGCGCCAGCAGCTTGGAGGCCAGGGGGACCTACGAGCAGTACTTC
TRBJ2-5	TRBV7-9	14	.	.	CASSPSGFLQTQYF	TGTGCCAGCAGCCCGTCAGGGTTTTTGCAGACCCAGTACTTC
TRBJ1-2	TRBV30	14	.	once	CAWREGLSGYGYTF	TGTGCCTGGAGGGAGGGCCTCTCGGGCTATGGCTACACCTTC
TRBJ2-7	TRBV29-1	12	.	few	CSVEGQGYEQYF	TGCAGCGTTGAAGGCCAGGGCTACGAGCAGTACTTC
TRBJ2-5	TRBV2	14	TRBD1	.	CASTSGTGVETQYF	TGTGCCAGCACTTCCGGGACAGGGGTGGAGACCCAGTACTTC
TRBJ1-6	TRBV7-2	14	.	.	CASRLTQGNSPLHF	TGTGCCAGCAGACTTACACAGGGTAATTCACCCCTCCACTTT
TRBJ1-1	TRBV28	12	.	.	CASSFLKGPAFF	TGTGCCAGCAGTTTCTTGAAGGGGCCCGCTTTCTTT
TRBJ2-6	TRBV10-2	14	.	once	CASMQGTGANVLTF	TGCGCCAGCATGCAGGGAACTGGGGCCAACGTCCTGACTTTC
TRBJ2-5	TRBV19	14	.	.	CATSEGGYQETQYF	TGTGCCACTAGTGAGGGCGGGTACCAAGAGACCCAGTACTTC
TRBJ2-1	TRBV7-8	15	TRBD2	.	CASSHLAGGLNEQFF	TGTGCCAGCAGCCATCTAGCGGGGGGCCTGAATGAGCAGTTCTTC
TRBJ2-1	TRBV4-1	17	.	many	CASSQDRLEGRYNEQFF	TGCGCCAGCAGCCAAGATCGACTTGAGGGCAGGTACAATGAGCAGTTCTTC
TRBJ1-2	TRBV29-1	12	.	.	CSVWGGAAGYTF	TGCAGCGTCTGGGGGGGGGCGGCTGGCTACACCTTC
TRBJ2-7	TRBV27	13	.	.	CASSYLEGYEQYF	TGTGCCAGCAGTTACTTAGAGGGCTACGAGCAGTACTTC
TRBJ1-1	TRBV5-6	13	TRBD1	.	CASSLEGANRAFF	TGTGCCAGCAGCTTGGAGGGGGCGAACAGAGCTTTCTTT
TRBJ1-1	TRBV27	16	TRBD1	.	CASSTPGQGRFTEAFF	TGTGCCAGCAGTACCCCGGGACAGGGGAGGTTCACTGAAGCTTTCTTT
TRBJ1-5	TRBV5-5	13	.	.	CASSLSPNQPQHF	TGTGCCAGCAGCTTGTCTCCCAATCAGCCCCAGCATTTT
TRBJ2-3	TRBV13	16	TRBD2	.	CASSLASGGTGDTQYF	TGTGCCAGCAGCTTAGCTAGCGGGGGGACAGGAGATACGCAGTATTTT
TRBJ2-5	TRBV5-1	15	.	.	CASSLLRGGQETQYF	TGCGCCAGCAGCTTGCTGAGAGGGGGCCAAGAGACCCAGTACTTC
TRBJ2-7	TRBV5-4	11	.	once	CASSSAGEQYF	TGTGCCAGCAGCTCGGCGGGCGAGCAGTACTTC
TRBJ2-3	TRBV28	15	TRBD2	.	CASHTMTSGTDTQYF	TGTGCCAGCCATACCATGACTAGCGGCACAGATACGCAGTATTTT
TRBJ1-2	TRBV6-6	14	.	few	CASSQSTGLYGYTF	TGTGCCAGCAGTCAGTCGACAGGCCTCTATGGCTACACCTTC
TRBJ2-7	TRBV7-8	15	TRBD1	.	CASSHEQGAYYEQYF	TGTGCCAGCAGTCACGAGCAGGGGGCGTATTACGAGCAGTACTTC
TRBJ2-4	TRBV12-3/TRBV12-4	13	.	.	CASSLNRDNIQYF	TGTGCCAGCAGTTTAAACAGGGACAACATTCAGTACTTC
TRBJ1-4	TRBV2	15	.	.	CASSSEGIRNEKLFF	TGTGCCAGCAGTTCGGAGGGGATCAGAAATGAAAAACTGTTTTTT
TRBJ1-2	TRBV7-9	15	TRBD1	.	CASSLVSGGEDGYTF	TGTGCCAGCAGCTTAGTGTCAGGGGGCGAGGATGGCTACACCTTC
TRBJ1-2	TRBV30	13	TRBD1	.	CAWGTEIPYGYTF	TGTGCCTGGGGGACAGAGATCCCCTATGGCTACACCTTC
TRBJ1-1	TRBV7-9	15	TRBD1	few	CASSFTGALNTEAFF	TGTGCCAGCAGCTTCACAGGGGCGCTGAACACTGAAGCTTTCTTT
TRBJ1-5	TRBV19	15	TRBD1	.	CASSINSAGRGNQHF	TGTGCCAGTAGTATAAACTCCGCGGGCAGGGGGAACCAGCATTTT
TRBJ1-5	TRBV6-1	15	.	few	CASSEADRFRQPQHF	TGTGCCAGCAGTGAAGCGGACAGATTCAGACAGCCCCAGCATTTT
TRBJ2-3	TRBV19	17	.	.	CASSWDPGVPSTDTQYF	TGTGCCAGTAGTTGGGACCCAGGGGTTCCTAGCACAGATACGCAGTATTTT
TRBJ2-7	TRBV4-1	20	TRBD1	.	CASSQDIPRVGEGGPYEQYF	TGCGCCAGCAGCCAAGATATTCCTCGGGTGGGGGAAGGGGGCCCCTACGAGCAGTACTTC
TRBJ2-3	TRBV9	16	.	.	CASSVEGVGLTDTQYF	TGTGCCAGCAGCGTAGAAGGTGTTGGGCTGACAGATACGCAGTATTTT
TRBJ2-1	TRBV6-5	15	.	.	CASTPPVAGSNEQFF	TGTGCCAGCACCCCCCCCGTCGCAGGGTCGAATGAGCAGTTCTTC
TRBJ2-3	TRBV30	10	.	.	CAWSLDTQYF	TGTGCCTGGAGTCTCGATACGCAGTATTTT
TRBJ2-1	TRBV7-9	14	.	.	CASSLDQAGQEQFF	TGTGCCAGCAGCTTAGACCAGGCAGGGCAAGAGCAGTTCTTC
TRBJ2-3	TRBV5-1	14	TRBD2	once	CASSLGTRGDTQYF	TGCGCCAGCAGCTTAGGGACTAGAGGCGATACGCAGTATTTT
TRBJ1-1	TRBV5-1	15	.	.	CASSLGGRSNTEAFF	TGCGCCAGCAGCTTGGGGGGCCGGTCGAACACTGAAGCTTTCTTT
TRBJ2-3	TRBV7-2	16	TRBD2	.	CASSWRGGGSTDTQYF	TGTGCCAGCAGCTGGCGTGGCGGGGGGAGCACAGATACGCAGTATTTT
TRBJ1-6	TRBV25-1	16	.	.	CASSANRRGGGSPLHF	TGTGCCAGCAGTGCTAATAGGAGGGGCGGAGGATCACCCCTCCACTTT
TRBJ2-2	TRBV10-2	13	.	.	CASSGAGTGELFF	TGCGCCAGCAGCGGGGCGGGGACCGGGGAGCTGTTTTTT
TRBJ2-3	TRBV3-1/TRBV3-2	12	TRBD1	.	CASSQGTGTQYF	TGTGCCAGCAGCCAAGGGACAGGCACGCAGTATTTT
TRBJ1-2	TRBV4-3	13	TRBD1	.	CASSPDRGQGYTF	TGCGCCAGCAGTCCGGACAGGGGGCAAGGCTACACCTTC
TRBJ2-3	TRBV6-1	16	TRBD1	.	CASSEFRQGSTDTQYF	TGTGCCAGCAGTGAATTCAGACAGGGTAGCACAGATACGCAGTATTTT
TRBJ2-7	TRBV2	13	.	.	CASSVGGYYEQYF	TGTGCCAGCAGTGTTGGCGGATACTACGAGCAGTACTTC
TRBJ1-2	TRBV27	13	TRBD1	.	CASSLAGGGGYTF	TGTGCCAGCAGTTTAGCAGGGGGCGGTGGCTACACCTTC
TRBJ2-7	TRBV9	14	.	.	CASSVSGQTYEQYF	TGTGCCAGCAGCGTATCTGGACAGACCTACGAGCAGTACTTC
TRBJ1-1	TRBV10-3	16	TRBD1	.	CAISESGTGFLTEAFF	TGTGCCATCAGTGAGTCCGGGACAGGGTTTCTAACTGAAGCTTTCTTT